Following are 5 T cell receptor beta chains from one sample sequenced in a study of persistence of HIV-infected CD4 T cells. Cells were stimulated with overlapping HIV-1 Gag 15-mer peptides. Memory cells lacking CD40L and CD69 with high CD45RO were sorted. The libraries were made with immunoSEQ version 4 in survey mode. Using immunoSEQ multiplex PCR, the repertoire was profiled, and TCRdb retains in-frame clones only, with some absent. Here the sample spans about 40,000 clones, around 82% being singletons. These TCRs' antigens remain unknown. The specimen comprised CD4+ T cells sorted from PBMCs after 18-hour stimulation, sampled from a patient who received antiretroviral therapy. Receptors originate from an adult man with HIV who was CMV-seropositive.

The CDR3 is CASSYSEGSDGYTF. DNA for the CDR3: TGTGCCAGCAGTTACTCAGAAGGATCCGATGGCTACACCTTC. V is TRBV6-5 and J is TRBJ1-2, with no clear D. V lost 0 bases, J lost 6 bases, and 11 bases lay in between. In germline, CDR1 is MNHEY, CDR2 SVGAGI. The CDR3 loop spans 14 amino acids.

This sequence joins TRBV5-1 and TRBJ1-1; TRBD1 matches 7 bases. The V segment lost 1 base and the J segment 0 bases; nucleotides outside the gene matches: 9. The length of the CDR3 is 17 residues. CDR1 SGHRS and CDR2 YFSETQ come from the germline V gene. The CDR3 coding sequence is TGCGCCAGCAGCTTGTGGTTGGGACAGACTATGAACACTGAAGCTTTCTTT. Residues: CASSLWLGQTMNTEAFF.

V is TRBV27 and J is TRBJ1-5; tentatively, D is TRBD1 (5 bases). Germline V CDR1 and CDR2: MNHEY, SMNVEV (reference sequence). The CDR3 runs 14 residues. V gave up 6 bases and J gave up 0 bases, with 9 bases separating them. DNA of the CDR3: TGTGCCAGCAGGGGACCTTATAGCAATCAGCCCCAGCATTTT. As protein: CASRGPYSNQPQHF.

This clone is classed as medium-sized. V and J are TRBV7-8 and TRBJ1-2; 7 bases are shared with TRBD1. Trimming took 2 bases from V and 10 from J; bases not matched to a gene: 10. The germline V gene encodes CDR1 SGHVS and CDR2 FQNEAQ. This CDR3 spans 14 amino acids. In nucleotides, the CDR3 is TGTGCCAGCAGCTTACCGGGACAGAGAAGTTCCTACACCTTC. Translation: CASSLPGQRSSYTF.

The DNA for the CDR3 is TGTGCCAGCAGCCAAGATCGGACAGGGGGAAACAATCAGCCCCAGCATTTT. Amino acids: CASSQDRTGGNNQPQHF. The V gene is TRBV3-1 (or the pseudogene TRBV3-2), the J gene TRBJ1-5, with 10 bases identical to TRBD1. The V and J ends lost 0 bases and 3 bases, in that order; junction bases with no gene match: 5. From germline, CDR1 is LGHDT and CDR2 YNNKEL (reference sequence). The CDR3 covers 17 residues.